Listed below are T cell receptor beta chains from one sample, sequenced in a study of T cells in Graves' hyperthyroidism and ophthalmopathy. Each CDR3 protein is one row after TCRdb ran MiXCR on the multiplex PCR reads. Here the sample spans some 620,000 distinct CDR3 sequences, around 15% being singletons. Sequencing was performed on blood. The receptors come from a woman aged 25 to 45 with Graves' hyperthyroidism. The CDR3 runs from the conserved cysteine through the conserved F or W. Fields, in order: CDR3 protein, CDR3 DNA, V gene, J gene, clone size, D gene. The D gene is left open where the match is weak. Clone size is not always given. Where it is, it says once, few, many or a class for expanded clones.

CASSQDVGPYEQYF,TGTGCCAGCAGCCAAGATGTAGGCCCCTACGAGCAGTACTTC,TRBV3-1,TRBJ2-7,many,NA
CSARTPSGATDTQYF,TGCAGTGCTAGAACCCCTAGCGGGGCCACAGATACGCAGTATTTT,TRBV20-1,TRBJ2-3,few,TRBD2
CASSFPARTPSSYNEQFF,TGTGCCAGCAGTTTTCCGGCCAGGACTCCCAGCTCCTACAATGAGCAGTTCTTC,TRBV27,TRBJ2-1,many,NA
CASSFGRESDTQYF,TGTGCCAGCAGCTTCGGGCGGGAGTCAGATACGCAGTATTTT,TRBV7-9,TRBJ2-3,NA,TRBD2
CASRIETGGASQPQHF,TGTGCCAGCAGAATTGAGACAGGGGGCGCATCTCAGCCCCAGCATTTT,TRBV2,TRBJ1-5,many,TRBD1
CASSVPEGRYNEQFF,TGCGCCAGCAGCGTCCCGGAGGGCCGATACAATGAGCAGTTCTTC,TRBV5-1,TRBJ2-1,NA,NA
CASSYSVGLNTEAFF,TGTGCCAGCAGTTACTCCGTCGGATTGAACACTGAAGCTTTCTTT,TRBV6-5,TRBJ1-1,many,NA
CASSLREEEAQPQHF,TGTGCCAGCAGCCTCCGGGAGGAAGAGGCACAGCCCCAGCATTTT,TRBV4-2,TRBJ1-5,NA,NA
CASSPRGQFSTDTQYF,TGTGCCAGCAGCCCGAGGGGACAGTTTAGCACAGATACGCAGTATTTT,TRBV7-3,TRBJ2-3,many,TRBD1
CASSPSAGGPLTYNEQFF,TGTGCCAGCAGCCCCTCGGCGGGAGGGCCTCTTACTTACAATGAGCAGTTCTTC,TRBV5-6,TRBJ2-1,NA,TRBD2
CASSPRRSSYEQYF,TGTGCCAGCAGTCCAAGAAGGAGCTCCTACGAGCAGTACTTC,TRBV28,TRBJ2-7,many,NA
CASSQGGGVYEQYF,TGTGCCAGCAGCCAAGGCGGAGGGGTGTACGAGCAGTACTTC,TRBV4-2,TRBJ2-7,NA,NA
CASSLSPVAYEQYF,TGTGCCAGCAGTTTGAGCCCTGTAGCCTACGAGCAGTACTTC,TRBV6-5,TRBJ2-7,NA,NA
CAISEGPRASSTDTQYF,TGTGCCATCAGTGAGGGGCCCCGGGCCTCGTCCACAGATACGCAGTATTTT,TRBV10-3,TRBJ2-3,few,NA
CASSLVLRGDYNSPLHF,TGTGCCAGCAGCTTAGTTCTTAGGGGCGACTATAATTCACCCCTCCACTTT,TRBV7-8,TRBJ1-6,many,NA